The 10 T cell receptor beta chains reported below all come from one sample, sequenced in a study of T-cell memory formation after mild COVID-19. TCRdb redid the calling of the 5' RACE reads with MiXCR, one entry per CDR3 protein. The sample lists under 300,000 distinct CDR3 sequences, roughly a tenth occurring once. Sequencing was done on a sample of PBMCs or a T cell subset sorted from them (not recorded which). These receptor sequences come from a man between 18 and 29 years old who had mild COVID-19 (a few samples of this study predate the infection). Cell type and time point are not known.

This clonotype was recorded a few times. J is TRBJ1-6 and V is TRBV7-2; 7 bases align to TRBD1. V dropped 1 base and J dropped 9; count of bases not matched to a gene: 6. Germline lookup yields CDR1 SGHTA and CDR2 FQGNSA. This CDR3 spans 15 amino acids. This chain's CDR3 is CASSLGSGQPSPLHF. The CDR3 DNA follows: TGTGCCAGCAGCTTAGGCTCGGGACAGCCTTCACCCCTCCACTTT.

This clonotype turned up a few times. The CDR3 here is CASSPGTGGRTPEAFF. The CDR3 region has the DNA TGTGCCAGTAGCCCCGGGACAGGGGGACGGACACCTGAAGCTTTCTTT. V is TRBV19 and J is TRBJ1-1, with 11 bases identical to TRBD1. Germline-derived CDR1 and CDR2 are LNHDA and SQIVND (reference sequence). This CDR3 has 16 amino acids. V lost 6 bases and J lost 6; bases outside the gene matches: 12.

V usage is TRBV29-1 and J usage is TRBJ1-1, with 9 bases lining up with TRBD1. The CDR3 is made up of 13 amino acids. The germline V gene has CDR1 SQVTM and CDR2 ANQGSEA. V shed 3 bases, J shed 3 bases, and the junction held 2 bases outside the gene matches. CDR3 nucleotides: TGCAGCGTTGAGGACAGGGGATACACTGAAGCTTTCTTT. It yields the protein CSVEDRGYTEAFF.

This clonotype was seen at least ten times. V gene TRBV9 combines with J gene TRBJ1-4; 7 bases are shared with TRBD1. Germline trimming cut 0 bases from V and 8 bases from J; bases unmatched to any gene: 7. The CDR3 is 15 residues long. CDR1 SGDLS and CDR2 YYNGEE come from the germline V gene. The CDR3 DNA sequence: TGTGCCAGCAGCGTAGAGGGGGCGCAGGCGGAAAAACTGTTTTTT. It codes for CASSVEGAQAEKLFF.

The genes are TRBV5-1 and TRBJ2-5; no clear D. V lost 2 bases and J lost 1, with 9 bases in between. CDR3 length equals 14 residues. CDR1 is SGHRS, CDR2 YFSETQ, per germline. The CDR3 is CASSFGSFQETQYF. The CDR3 DNA follows: TGCGCCAGCAGCTTTGGCAGCTTCCAAGAGACCCAGTACTTC.

This clonotype was recorded a few times. The chain couples TRBV7-9 to TRBJ1-4; D remains unclear. The CDR3 runs 14 residues. Germline V lookup: CDR1 SEHNR, CDR2 FQNEAQ (reference sequence). The V end lost 5 bases, the J end lost 4 bases, and 11 bases lay between the germline ends. CDR3 bases: TGTGCCAGCAGCCAGGTCCAGTATAATGAAAAACTGTTTTTT. It encodes CASSQVQYNEKLFF. Full variable domain (remainder filled in from reference TRBV7-9 and TRBJ1-4): DTGVSQNPRHKITKRGQNVTFRCDPISEHNRLYWYRQTLGQGPEFLTYFQNEAQLEKSRLLSDRFSAERPKGSFSTLEIQRTEQGDSAMYLCASSQVQYNEKLFFGSGTQLSVL.

This chain connects TRBV7-2 to TRBJ1-2; D gene ambiguous. Germline CDR1 reads SGHTA; CDR2 reads FQGNSA. Trimming cost V 3 bases and J 7 bases, with 15 bases left between them. The CDR3 length is 14 residues. The CDR3 sequence is CASSLIGPPGGYTF. CDR3 nucleotide sequence: TGTGCCAGCAGCTTGATAGGCCCACCGGGTGGCTACACCTTC. Complete variable domain (other parts from reference TRBV7-2 and TRBJ1-2): GAGVSQSPSNKVTEKGKDVELRCDPISGHTALYWYRQSLGQGLEFLIYFQGNSAPDKSGLPSDRFSAERTGGSVSTLTIQRTQQEDSAVYLCASSLIGPPGGYTFGSGTRLTVV.

This chain uses TRBV27 with TRBJ1-2; no reliable D call. The germline CDR1 and CDR2 sequences are MNHEY and SMNVEV (reference sequence). Trimming cost V 8 bases and J 5 bases, with 15 bases left between them. This CDR3 is 13 amino acids long. CDR3 DNA: TGTGCCAGCGGGGAGCAGAGTGGATATGGCTACACCTTC. It codes for CASGEQSGYGYTF.

There are a few counts of this clonotype. The chain joins TRBV11-3 to TRBJ2-5; D may be TRBD2 (6 bases). The CDR3 runs to 13 residues. V shed 3 bases and J shed 5 bases, with 10 bases lying between them. Per germline, CDR1 SGHNT and CDR2 YENEEA. DNA of the CDR3: TGTGCCAGCAGCTTCGGGGGTTCGGAGACCCAGTACTTC. Its protein is CASSFGGSETQYF.

This clonotype was found a few times. The V gene is TRBV4-1, the J gene TRBJ1-1; TRBD1 might be the D (6 bases). The germline V gene encodes CDR1 MGHRA and CDR2 YSYEKL. Trimming pared 4 bases from V and 1 base from J, leaving 16 bases between. The CDR3 has 16 amino acids. The CDR3 DNA is TGCGCCAGCAGCCTATTACCGGGACATAGGAACACTGAAGCTTTCTTT. Encoded protein: CASSLLPGHRNTEAFF.